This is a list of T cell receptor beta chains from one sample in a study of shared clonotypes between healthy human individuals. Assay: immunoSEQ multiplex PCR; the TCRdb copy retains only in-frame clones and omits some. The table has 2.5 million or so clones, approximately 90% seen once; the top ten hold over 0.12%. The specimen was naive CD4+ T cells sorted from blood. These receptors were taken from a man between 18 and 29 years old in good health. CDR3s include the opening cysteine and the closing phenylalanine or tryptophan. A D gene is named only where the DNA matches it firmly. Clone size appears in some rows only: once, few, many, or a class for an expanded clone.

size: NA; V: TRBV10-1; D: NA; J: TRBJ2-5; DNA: TGCGCCAGCAGCCGGGACACACAAGAGACCCAGTACTTC; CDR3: CASSRDTQETQYF
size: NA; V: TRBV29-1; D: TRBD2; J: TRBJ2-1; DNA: TGCAGCGCCGTCACGATAGCGGGAGGGGGGGAGCAGTTCTTC; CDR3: CSAVTIAGGGEQFF
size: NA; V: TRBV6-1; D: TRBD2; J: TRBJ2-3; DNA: TGTGCCAGCAGACCTACTAGCGTGGGTACGCAGTATTTT; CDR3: CASRPTSVGTQYF
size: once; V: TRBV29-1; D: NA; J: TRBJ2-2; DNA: TGCAGCGTTGCTAAGACCGGGGAGCTGTTTTTT; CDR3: CSVAKTGELFF
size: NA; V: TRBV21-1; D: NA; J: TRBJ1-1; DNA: TGTGCCAGCAGCCGGCGGCTGAACACTGAAGCTTTCTTT; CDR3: CASSRRLNTEAFF
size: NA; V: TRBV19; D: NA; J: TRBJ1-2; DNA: TGTGCCAGTAGCCCCAATTGGGGGGACGGACGCTACACCTTC; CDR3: CASSPNWGDGRYTF
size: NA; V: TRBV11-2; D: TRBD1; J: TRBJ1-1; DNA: TGTGCCAGCAGCTTATACGGCACGACAGGGTGGAACACTGAAGCTTTCTTT; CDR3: CASSLYGTTGWNTEAFF
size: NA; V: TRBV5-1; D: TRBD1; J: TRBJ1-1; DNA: TGCGCCAGCAGCTTGGGGGGACAGGGTGGATCTGAAGCTTTCTTT; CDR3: CASSLGGQGGSEAFF
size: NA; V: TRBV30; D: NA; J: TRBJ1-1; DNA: TGTGCCTGGAGTCCCGAGTCGAACACTGAAGCTTTCTTT; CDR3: CAWSPESNTEAFF
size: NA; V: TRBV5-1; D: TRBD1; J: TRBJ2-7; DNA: TGCGCCAGCAGCAGTACCGGGACAGGGGACGAGCAGTACTTC; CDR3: CASSSTGTGDEQYF
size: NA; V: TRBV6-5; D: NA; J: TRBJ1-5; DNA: TGTGCCAGCAGACAACAGGGATCTAACCAGCCCCAGCATTTT; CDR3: CASRQQGSNQPQHF
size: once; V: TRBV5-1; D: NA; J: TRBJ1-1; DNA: TGCGCCAGCAGCTTGTCGAGGGGGGGAGTCACTGAAGCTTTCTTT; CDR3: CASSLSRGGVTEAFF
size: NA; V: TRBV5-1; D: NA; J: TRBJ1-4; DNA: TGCGCCAGCAGCTTCGGGGGGCTGAAGGAAAAACTGTTTTTT; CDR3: CASSFGGLKEKLFF
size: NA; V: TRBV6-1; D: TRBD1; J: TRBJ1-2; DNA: TGTGCCAGCAGTGAAGTGGGACAGGGGTACGGCTACACCTTC; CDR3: CASSEVGQGYGYTF
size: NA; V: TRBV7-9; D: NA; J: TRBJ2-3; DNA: TGTGCCAGCAGCTTAAGCGCTAGCAAAGATACGCAGTATTTT; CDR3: CASSLSASKDTQYF
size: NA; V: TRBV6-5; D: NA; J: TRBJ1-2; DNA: TGTGCCAGCAGTTACTCCGAACTGAACTATGGCTACACCTTC; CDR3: CASSYSELNYGYTF
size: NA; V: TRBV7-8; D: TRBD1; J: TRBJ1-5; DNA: TGTGCCAGCAGCCAGAGGCCACAGGGGCTAGGGCAGCCCCAGCATTTT; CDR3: CASSQRPQGLGQPQHF
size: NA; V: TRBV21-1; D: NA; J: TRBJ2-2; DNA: TGTGCCAGCAGCAAATTTGGGGACAGGGTATGTTCCGGGGAGCTGTTTTTT; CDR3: CASSKFGDRVCSGELFF
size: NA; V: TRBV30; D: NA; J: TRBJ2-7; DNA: TGTGCCTGGAGCCCAATAAGCCCCCCGAGTATATCCTACGAGCAGTACTTC; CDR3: CAWSPISPPSISYEQYF
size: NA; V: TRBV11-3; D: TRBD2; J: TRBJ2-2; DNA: TGTGCCAGCAGCGCCGGGGGACTAGCGGGGGAGCTGTTTTTT; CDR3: CASSAGGLAGELFF
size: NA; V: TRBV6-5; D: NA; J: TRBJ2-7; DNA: TGTGCCAGCACCTCATGGGCTACGGGCGAGCAGTACTTC; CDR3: CASTSWATGEQYF
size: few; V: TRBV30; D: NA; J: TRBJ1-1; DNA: TGTGCCTGGAGTGTACCCCTTGACGGGTATTGGGGAATGAACACTGAAGCTTTCTTT; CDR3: CAWSVPLDGYWGMNTEAFF
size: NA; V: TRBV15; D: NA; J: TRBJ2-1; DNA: TGTGCCACCAGCAGCATTAGGGCGGGCACCTCCCTCTCCTACAATGAGCAGTTCTTC; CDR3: CATSSIRAGTSLSYNEQFF
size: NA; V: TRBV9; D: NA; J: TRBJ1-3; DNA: TGTGCCAGCAGCGTAATGTCTAACTCTGGAAACACCATATATTTT; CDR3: CASSVMSNSGNTIYF
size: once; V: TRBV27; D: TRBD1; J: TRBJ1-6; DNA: TGTGCCAGCAGCCCTTCGACAGGGGGAAATTCACCCCTCCACTTT; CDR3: CASSPSTGGNSPLHF
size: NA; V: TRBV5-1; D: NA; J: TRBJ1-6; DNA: TGCGCCAGCAGCTTGGATTGGGGTACCGATAATTCACCCCTCCACTTT; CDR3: CASSLDWGTDNSPLHF
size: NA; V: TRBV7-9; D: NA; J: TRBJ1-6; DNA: TGTGCCAGCAGCCCGGGACTGGAATATAATTCACCCCTCCACTTT; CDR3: CASSPGLEYNSPLHF
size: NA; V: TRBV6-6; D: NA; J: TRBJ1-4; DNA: TGTGCCAGCAGGGGTGAAAAACTGTTTTTT; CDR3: CASRGEKLFF
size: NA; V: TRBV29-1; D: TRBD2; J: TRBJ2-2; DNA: TGCAGCGTTGAGGGGACTAGTGGTACCGGGGAGCTGTTTTTT; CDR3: CSVEGTSGTGELFF
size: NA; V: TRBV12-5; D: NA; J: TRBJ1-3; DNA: TGTGCTAGTGGTTTGGCTGCAGGGTTGGTTGGAAACACCATATATTTT; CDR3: CASGLAAGLVGNTIYF
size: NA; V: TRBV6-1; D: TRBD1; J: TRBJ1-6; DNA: TGTGCCAGCCGGGACAGGTTTTTTTCACCCCTCCACTTT; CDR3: CASRDRFFSPLHF
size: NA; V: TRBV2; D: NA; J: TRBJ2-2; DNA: TGTGCCAGCAGCCCGGAGGTCGGGGAGCTGTTTTTT; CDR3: CASSPEVGELFF
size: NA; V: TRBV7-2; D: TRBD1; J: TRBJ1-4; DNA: TGTGCCAGCAGCCGACAGGGGGCTAATGAAAAACTGTTTTTT; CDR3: CASSRQGANEKLFF
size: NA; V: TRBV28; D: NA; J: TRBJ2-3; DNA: TGTGCCAGCACCACGGACTCGTCCACAGATACGCAGTATTTT; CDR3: CASTTDSSTDTQYF
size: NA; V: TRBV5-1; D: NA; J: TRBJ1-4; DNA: TGCGCCAGCAGCTTAGGGACGGCTGCAACTAATGAAAAACTGTTTTTT; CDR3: CASSLGTAATNEKLFF
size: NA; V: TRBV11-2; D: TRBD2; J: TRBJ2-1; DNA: TGTGCCAGCAGCCCTATAGCGGGGGATTTGAATGAGCAGTTCTTC; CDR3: CASSPIAGDLNEQFF
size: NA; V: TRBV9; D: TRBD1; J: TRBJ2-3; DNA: TGTGCCAGCAGCGCCGGACAGGGTCGGATAGATACGCAGTATTTT; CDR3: CASSAGQGRIDTQYF
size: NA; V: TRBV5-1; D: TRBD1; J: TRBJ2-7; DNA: TGCGCCAGCAGCCCAGGACAGGGGGCCTACGAGCAGTACTTC; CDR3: CASSPGQGAYEQYF
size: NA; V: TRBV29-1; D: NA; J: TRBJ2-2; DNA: TGCAGCATCCGACAGGTTGGGGACACCGGGGAGCTGTTTTTT; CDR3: CSIRQVGDTGELFF
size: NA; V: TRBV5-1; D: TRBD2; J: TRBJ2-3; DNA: TGCGCCAGCAGCTCGTACGACTACAGCGGGACTGATACGCAGTATTTT; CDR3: CASSSYDYSGTDTQYF
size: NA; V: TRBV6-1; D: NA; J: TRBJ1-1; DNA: TGTGCCAGCAGTGAGGTTCCAGGGAACACTGAAGCTTTCTTT; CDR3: CASSEVPGNTEAFF
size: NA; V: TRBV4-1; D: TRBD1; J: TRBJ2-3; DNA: TGCGCCAGCAGCCAAGGCGACAGGGGGCGCAGAGATACGCAGTATTTT; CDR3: CASSQGDRGRRDTQYF
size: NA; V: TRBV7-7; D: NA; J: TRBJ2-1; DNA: TGTGCTAGCAGCTTAGTCGCAATGCGCGGTGAGCAGTTCTTC; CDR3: CASSLVAMRGEQFF
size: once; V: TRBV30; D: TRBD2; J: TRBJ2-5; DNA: TGTGCCTGGTCCAGCGGGAGCGGATCTAGAGAGACCCAGTACTTC; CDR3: CAWSSGSGSRETQYF
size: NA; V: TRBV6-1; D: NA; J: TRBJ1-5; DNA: TGTGCCAGCAGAGCTTACCTGGGAGGCAATCAGCCCCAGCATTTT; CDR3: CASRAYLGGNQPQHF
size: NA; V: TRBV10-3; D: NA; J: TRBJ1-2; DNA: TGTGCCATCAGTGAGTCTGAGGGCTCGGATGGCTACACCTTC; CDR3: CAISESEGSDGYTF
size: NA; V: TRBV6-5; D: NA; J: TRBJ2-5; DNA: TGTGCCAGCAGTGATGGGGAATTCCAAGAGACCCAGTACTTC; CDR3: CASSDGEFQETQYF
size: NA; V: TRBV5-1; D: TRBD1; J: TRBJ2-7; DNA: TGCGCCAGCAGCCTCCAGACAGGGGGCGGGGGGAACGAGCAGTACTTC; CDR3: CASSLQTGGGGNEQYF
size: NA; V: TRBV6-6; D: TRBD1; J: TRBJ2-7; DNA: TGTGCCAGCAGTTACCCTTCCACAGGGGGCGCGTACGAGCAGTACTTC; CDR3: CASSYPSTGGAYEQYF
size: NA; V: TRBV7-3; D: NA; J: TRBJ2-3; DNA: TGTGCCAGCAGCTTAGTTGGACCACCTACAGATACGCAGTATTTT; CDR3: CASSLVGPPTDTQYF
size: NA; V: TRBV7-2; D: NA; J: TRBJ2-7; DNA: TGTGCCAGCAGCTTAGAAGGGACTCGAGGTAACGAGCAGTACTTC; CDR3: CASSLEGTRGNEQYF